This TCR beta chain was obtained from a study of neoadjuvant anti-PD-1 for oral cavity cancer. Study overall: Nivolumab at 3 mg/kg was mostly given biweekly, three to four doses, pre-surgery.

Germline V CDR1 and CDR2: MDHEN, SYDVKM. CDR3 size: 12 residues. V lost 4 bases and J 8 bases, leaving 11 bases between the germline ends. Sequencing used immunoSEQ multiplex PCR; TCRdb keeps in-frame clones, though not all of them. The table lists roughly 7,000 clones, about 60% of them singletons. This sequence was found in a person between 35 and 79 years old with oral cavity squamous cell carcinoma. The J gene is TRBJ1-2, the V gene TRBV28; D might be TRBD1 (5 bases). The sample was tumor tissue, taken before nivolumab (anti-PD-1) treatment. CDR3 in amino acids: CASSYRTPGYTF. CDR3 nucleotide sequence: TGTGCCAGCAGTTACAGGACCCCGGGCTACACCTTC.